The rows below give T cell receptor beta chains drawn from one sample of a study of cytomegalovirus exposure and HLA in healthy donors. Here immunoSEQ multiplex PCR was the method, and the copy in TCRdb shows in-frame clones only, minus some. The profile shows about 130,000 clones, around 70% of them singletons. Sample: PBMCs. Receptor source: a man aged 35 to 55 in good health and CMV-seropositive. CDR3s include the opening cysteine and the closing phenylalanine or tryptophan. The order of the fields is clone size, V gene, J gene, D gene, CDR3 protein, CDR3 DNA. A D gene is named only where the DNA matches it firmly. A clone size is listed for some rows: how often the clone was seen (once, few, many), or a class if it is expanded.

>once|TRBV6-5|TRBJ2-3|TRBD2
CASRILAGGTDTQYF
TGTGCCAGCAGGATACTAGCGGGAGGGACGGATACGCAGTATTTT
>few|TRBV11-2|TRBJ2-1|TRBD1
CASSQGVRNEQFF
TGTGCCAGCAGCCAGGGGGTGAGGAATGAGCAGTTCTTC
>NA|TRBV11-1|TRBJ2-1|TRBD2
CASSLSGGGNEQFF
TGTGCCAGCAGCCTGTCGGGAGGAGGGAATGAGCAGTTCTTC
>NA|TRBV10-3|TRBJ2-1|NA
CAISARSEDEQFF
TGTGCCATCAGTGCGAGGTCTGAGGATGAGCAGTTCTTC
>NA|TRBV19|TRBJ1-1|NA
CASSIVRQLVMNTEAFF
TGTGCCAGTAGTATAGTGCGACAGCTTGTCATGAACACTGAAGCTTTCTTT
>few|TRBV11-2|TRBJ1-4|TRBD1
CASSTGQGVEKLFF
TGTGCCAGCAGTACGGGACAGGGCGTAGAAAAACTGTTTTTT
>NA|TRBV2|TRBJ2-1|NA
CASSTAGYNEQFF
TGTGCCAGCAGTACGGCGGGGTACAATGAGCAGTTCTTC
>NA|TRBV27|TRBJ1-1|NA
CASSPGSGGVVTEAFF
TGTGCCAGCAGCCCTGGGTCGGGGGGGGTTGTTACTGAAGCTTTCTTT
>once|TRBV5-1|TRBJ2-5|TRBD2
CASSGEGGAETQYF
TGCGCCAGCAGCGGGGAGGGCGGTGCGGAGACCCAGTACTTC
>NA|TRBV19|TRBJ2-1|TRBD2
CASSIGGSSGTLQGEQFF
TGTGCCAGTAGTATTGGGGGGTCTAGCGGGACCCTACAGGGTGAGCAGTTCTTC
>NA|TRBV19|TRBJ2-7|NA
CASSIGGSGEQYF
TGTGCCAGTAGTATTGGGGGGTCCGGTGAGCAGTACTTC
>NA|TRBV5-4|TRBJ2-2|TRBD2
CASSSGTSPNTGELFF
TGTGCCAGCAGCTCAGGGACTAGTCCTAACACCGGGGAGCTGTTTTTT
>NA|TRBV5-1|TRBJ2-6|TRBD1
CASSLGGTGFLSGANVLTF
TGCGCCAGCAGCTTGGGAGGGACAGGATTTCTTTCAGGGGCCAACGTCCTGACTTTC
>few|TRBV2|TRBJ2-7|NA
CAFSRGRGEEQYF
TGTGCCTTCTCAAGGGGCAGGGGCGAAGAGCAGTACTTC
>NA|TRBV5-4|TRBJ2-5|NA
CASSLGGSRRETQYF
TGTGCCAGCAGCTTGGGTGGGAGCCGACGGGAGACCCAGTACTTC
>NA|TRBV9|TRBJ1-2|NA
CASSVGGSGEYGYTF
TGTGCCAGCAGCGTAGGGGGTTCGGGGGAGTATGGCTACACCTTC
>NA|TRBV2|TRBJ2-2|NA
CASKWTATGELFF
TGTGCCAGCAAGTGGACAGCCACCGGGGAGCTGTTTTTT
>NA|TRBV5-1|TRBJ1-1|TRBD1
CASSSGGTGSTEAFF
TGCGCCAGCAGTTCAGGCGGGACAGGGTCCACTGAAGCTTTCTTT
>few|TRBV9|TRBJ2-2|TRBD2
CASSLRASGRDTGELFF
TGTGCCAGCAGCCTCCGGGCTAGCGGGAGGGACACCGGGGAGCTGTTTTTT
>NA|TRBV7-6|TRBJ1-5|TRBD1
CASSLGTGGVNQPQHF
TGTGCCAGCAGCTTAGGGACAGGGGGCGTCAATCAGCCCCAGCATTTT
>NA|TRBV4-1|TRBJ1-5|NA
CASSWGEDSNQPQHF
TGCGCCAGCAGTTGGGGCGAGGATAGCAATCAGCCCCAGCATTTT
>few|TRBV29-1|TRBJ2-1|TRBD1
CSVDGTGNINEQFF
TGCAGCGTTGACGGGACAGGGAATATCAATGAGCAGTTCTTC
>NA|TRBV14|TRBJ2-7|NA
CASSPGEGGSKYF
TGTGCCAGCAGCCCGGGGGAGGGGGGGAGCAAGTACTTC
>NA|TRBV10-3|TRBJ2-3|NA
CAISELRGGTDTQYF
TGTGCCATCAGTGAGCTCAGGGGAGGCACAGATACGCAGTATTTT
>NA|TRBV4-2|TRBJ2-3|NA
CASSLQELRTDTQYF
TGTGCCAGCAGCTTACAGGAGCTACGCACAGATACGCAGTATTTT
>NA|TRBV5-1|TRBJ2-5|TRBD2
CASTFEAGLASETQYF
TGCGCCAGCACTTTCGAAGCGGGACTAGCATCGGAGACCCAGTACTTC
>few|TRBV6-1|TRBJ2-1|TRBD1
CASSQTGEAYNEQFF
TGTGCCAGCAGTCAGACAGGGGAGGCCTACAATGAGCAGTTCTTC